Below, 32 T cell receptor beta chains from the same sample are listed, as sequenced in a study of Ad26.COV2.S vaccination and SARS-CoV-2 variants. Regarding treatment: 15 to 20 received Ad26.COV2.S at low or high dose, single or two shots; about 5 received placebo; per-sample allocation not given. Sampling happened 63 days after the first vaccine or placebo injection. The assay was immunoSEQ multiplex PCR, and TCRdb's table has in-frame clones only and misses some. This sample has roughly 400,000 clones; over 75% occur once, and the top ten carry approximately 1.9%. The starting material was peripheral blood, obtained in a trial of Ad26.COV2.S vaccine versus placebo. These receptors came from a person between 18 and 60 years old who received the Ad26.COV2.S COVID-19 vaccine or a placebo.

This clone came up once. This sequence joins TRBV7-6 and TRBJ2-2; the match to TRBD2 covers 10 bases. V was pared by 5 bases and J by 7 bases, with 19 bases of the junction left unmatched. This CDR3 contains 19 residues. Germline V gene sequence: CDR1 SGHVS, CDR2 FNYEAQ. The CDR3 is CASSRLGQASGRPGGELFF. The CDR3 DNA follows: TGTGCCAGCAGCCGCCTGGGTCAGGCTAGCGGGAGACCGGGCGGGGAGCTGTTTTTT.

The rearrangement joins TRBV18 to TRBJ2-7; D possibly uses TRBD1 or TRBD2 (5 bases each). Trimming cost V 3 bases and J 3 bases, with 12 bases left between them. The CDR3 length is 14 residues. Germline V lookup: CDR1 KGHSH, CDR2 LQKENI. CDR3 sequence: CASSPTGTIYEQYF. The DNA for the CDR3 is TGTGCCAGCTCACCTACCGGGACCATCTACGAGCAGTACTTC.

The chain couples TRBV28 to TRBJ1-2; the D is unclear. Germline CDR1 MDHEN, CDR2 SYDVKM. The CDR3 totals 15 residues. V lost 5 bases to trimming and J lost 8 bases, with 21 bases between them. CDR3 nucleotide sequence: TGTGCCAGCAGTCCCGTCCGGGAAGTCTCCTTCGGCTACACCTTC. This sequence encodes CASSPVREVSFGYTF.

The chain combines TRBV2 with TRBJ2-5; 7 bases map to TRBD1. V lost 0 bases, J lost 4 bases, and 2 bases stayed unmatched. In germline, CDR1 is SNHLY, CDR2 FYNNEI. The CDR3 has 14 amino acids. Written as DNA, the CDR3 is TGTGCCAGCAGTGAAGCGGCAGGGGGAGAGACCCAGTACTTC. It encodes CASSEAAGGETQYF.

This rearrangement joins TRBV19 to TRBJ1-5, with a possible D match to TRBD1 (5 bases). The CDR3 runs to 14 residues. Trimming pared 1 base from V and 4 bases from J, leaving 8 bases between. Germline-derived CDR1 and CDR2 are LNHDA and SQIVND (reference sequence). CDR3 DNA sequence: TGTGCCAGTAGTATAGCGCAGGGTAATCAGCCCCAGCATTTT. Its protein is CASSIAQGNQPQHF.

The gene calls are TRBV28 and TRBJ1-6; D is uncertain. The V gene lost 6 bases and the J gene lost 4 bases, with 22 bases spanning the gap. This CDR3 comprises 18 residues. Germline-derived CDR1 and CDR2 are MDHEN and SYDVKM. In DNA form, the CDR3 reads TGTGCCAGCAGGGAAGCGGCGACCCTTCTTACTTATAATTCACCCCTCCACTTT. Its protein product is CASREAATLLTYNSPLHF.

This chain links TRBV5-6 with TRBJ1-2; TRBD1 aligns across 7 bases. CDR1 SGHDT and CDR2 YYEEEE come from the germline V gene. This CDR3 contains 15 residues. Trimming at V came to 2 bases and at J to 5 bases, leaving 9 bases not matched to a gene. The CDR3 coding sequence is TGTGCCAGCAGCTTTGGGCGGGACAGCCTATATGGCTACACCTTC. Its translation is CASSFGRDSLYGYTF. The whole variable domain, filled in from reference TRBV5-6 and TRBJ1-2, reads DAGVTQSPTHLIKTRGQQVTLRCSPKSGHDTVSWYQQALGQGPQFIFQYYEEEERQRGNFPDRFSGHQFPNYSSELNVNALLLGDSALYLCASSFGRDSLYGYTFGSGTRLTVV.

The chain recombines TRBV5-1 with TRBJ2-7; 9 nucleotides align to TRBD2. The CDR3 length is 15 residues. Germline CDR1 SGHRS, CDR2 YFSETQ. V was pared by 6 bases and J by 2 bases, with 9 bases of the junction left unmatched. This chain's CDR3 is CASTSSSGDTYEQYF. The CDR3 DNA sequence: TGCGCCAGCACCTCCTCTAGCGGGGATACCTACGAGCAGTACTTC.

V gene TRBV28 combines with J gene TRBJ2-2; D possibly corresponds to TRBD2 (5 bases). CDR1 and CDR2 (germline): MDHEN, SYDVKM. The CDR3 covers 14 residues. V was shortened by 7 bases and J by 6 bases, with 15 bases between the two germline ends. The CDR3 is CASTPYQEAGELFF. DNA of the CDR3: TGTGCCAGCACTCCTTACCAGGAGGCCGGGGAGCTGTTTTTT.

The V call is TRBV30, the J call TRBJ2-3; TRBD2 agrees at 8 bases. The germline gives CDR1 GTSNPN, CDR2 SVGIG (reference sequence). The CDR3 runs to 15 residues. The ends lost 3 bases at V and 2 bases at J; junction bases unmatched: 7. CDR3 in amino acids: CAWSKRGRNTDTQYF. CDR3 DNA: TGTGCCTGGAGCAAGCGCGGGAGGAACACAGATACGCAGTATTTT.

The chain carries TRBV19 and TRBJ1-3; D is perhaps TRBD1 (5 bases). The germline V gene encodes CDR1 LNHDA and CDR2 SQIVND (reference sequence). This CDR3 spans 13 amino acids. Trimming left V 5 bases short and J 2 bases short, with 7 bases between. CDR3 protein: CASSQGAGNTIYF. The CDR3 region has the DNA TGTGCCAGTAGTCAAGGGGCTGGAAACACCATATATTTT.

V gene TRBV5-1 combines with J gene TRBJ2-2, with D unresolved. Germline-derived CDR1 and CDR2 are SGHRS and YFSETQ. The germline V and J ends were trimmed by 1 base and 0 bases, with 4 bases remaining between them. There are 14 residues in the CDR3. The CDR3, as DNA: TGCGCCAGCAGCTTGTATCCGAACACCGGGGAGCTGTTTTTT. This gives the protein CASSLYPNTGELFF.

Here the CDR3 reads CASSPAGRFSSYEQYF. For the CDR3, the DNA is TGTGCCAGCAGTCCTGCTGGGAGGTTCTCCTCCTACGAGCAGTACTTC. The rearrangement uses TRBV6-6 and TRBJ2-7; tentatively, D is TRBD2 (6 bases). Germline V gene lookup returns CDR1 MNHNY and CDR2 SVGAGI (reference sequence). V was shortened by 5 bases and J by 0 bases, with 17 bases between the two germline ends. CDR3 length: 16 residues.

For this clone: This sample also contains other DNA sequences that code for the same CDR3. This CDR3 is CASSYAGELFF. CDR3 bases: TGTGCCAGCAGTTACGCTGGGGAGCTGTTTTTT. The chain carries TRBV6-6 and TRBJ2-2; D not resolved. The CDR3 covers 11 residues. Germline-derived CDR1 and CDR2 are MNHNY and SVGAGI (reference sequence). V lost 2 bases, J lost 8 bases, and 3 bases lay in between.

The chain joins TRBV7-2 to TRBJ2-7, with D maybe TRBD1 (5 bases). The CDR3 totals 13 residues. Germline lookup yields CDR1 SGHTA and CDR2 FQGNSA. Between the trimmed V and J ends, which lost 8 bases and 2 bases, there was a span of 13 bases. This CDR3 is CASPGRVPYEQYF. The CDR3 DNA follows: TGTGCCAGCCCGGGCAGGGTACCCTACGAGCAGTACTTC.

The CDR3 DNA reads TGTGCCTGGAGCTCGCCGGGACTAGCGGGAGCGGGGGAGCAGTACTTC. It translates to CAWSSPGLAGAGEQYF. V is TRBV30 and J is TRBJ2-7; 14 bases align to TRBD2. V trimming: 3 bases; J trimming: 7 bases; junction bases outside the gene matches: 11. Germline loops: CDR1 GTSNPN, CDR2 SVGIG (reference sequence). The CDR3 contains 16 residues.

J is TRBJ1-1 and V is TRBV28; D is unclear. From germline, CDR1 is MDHEN and CDR2 SYDVKM. The ends were cut back, 3 bases at V and 6 bases at J, with 14 bases in the middle. The CDR3 sequence is 14 residues long. The CDR3 spells CASSFRAPRAEAFF. In DNA, the CDR3 is TGTGCCAGCAGTTTTAGGGCGCCTCGGGCTGAAGCTTTCTTT.

This clone was seen only once. V usage is TRBV30 and J usage is TRBJ2-2, with TRBD2 as a possible D gene (6 bases). Germline CDR1 GTSNPN, CDR2 SVGIG (reference sequence). V lost 3 bases, J lost 4 bases, and 12 bases lay in between. The CDR3 extends over 14 amino acids. CDR3 sequence (DNA): TGTGCCTGGAGGCGGGGAATGAGCACCGGGGAGCTGTTTTTT. Its protein product is CAWRRGMSTGELFF.

The chain recombines TRBV28 with TRBJ1-3; D remains ambiguous. Looked up from germline, CDR1 is MDHEN and CDR2 is SYDVKM. The CDR3 covers 16 residues. V lost 4 bases and J 6 bases, leaving 19 bases between the germline ends. The CDR3 loop reads CASSSPRGRLKNTIYF. In nucleotides, the CDR3 is TGTGCCAGCAGTTCCCCCAGAGGCAGGTTGAAAAACACCATATATTTT.

V usage is TRBV5-1 and J usage is TRBJ2-1; D is ambiguous. Germline CDR1 is SGHRS and CDR2 is YFSETQ. The CDR3 length is 15 residues. Deletions cut 6 bases from V and 3 bases from J, with 16 bases between. CDR3 nucleotides: TGCGCCAGCATGTTAGTAAGCGCCTACTACAATGAGCAGTTCTTC. Translating it yields CASMLVSAYYNEQFF.

The gene calls are TRBV19 and TRBJ2-3; tentatively, D is TRBD1 (5 bases). Germline V CDR1 and CDR2: LNHDA, SQIVND (reference sequence). The germline V and J ends were trimmed by 3 bases and 2 bases, with 9 bases remaining between them. The CDR3 covers 14 residues. The DNA for the CDR3 is TGTGCCAGTAGTATCGACAGCACCACAGATACGCAGTATTTT. Residues: CASSIDSTTDTQYF.

The CDR3 DNA reads as TGTGCCAGCAGCCCCTTTGGCGGGATAAGGCGGGAGCAGTTCTTC. Its translation: CASSPFGGIRREQFF. This chain uses TRBV3-1 (or the pseudogene TRBV3-2) with TRBJ2-1, with a possible D match to TRBD2 (6 bases). The V end lost 4 bases, the J end lost 10 bases, and 20 bases lay between the germline ends. Germline V gives CDR1 LGHDT, CDR2 YNNKEL (reference sequence). This CDR3 is built from 15 residues.

The rearrangement links TRBV6-5 to TRBJ2-7, with TRBD2 matching 11 bases. Germline lookup yields CDR1 MNHEY and CDR2 SVGAGI. This CDR3 is 14 amino acids long. Trimming removed 8 bases from V and 6 bases from J; junction bases left unmatched: 9. The CDR3 bases are TGTGCCAGCGGGTTCCTCCTAGCGGGAGGCGAGCAGTACTTC. Residues: CASGFLLAGGEQYF.

This chain connects TRBV9 to TRBJ1-1; D might be TRBD1 (6 bases). The V end was cut by 4 bases, the J end by 2 bases, with 15 bases between. The CDR3 covers 15 residues. Germline assignment: CDR1 SGDLS and CDR2 YYNGEE. The CDR3 DNA is TGTGCCAGCAGCCACCATGGAGGGGGTAACACTGAAGCTTTCTTT. Residues: CASSHHGGGNTEAFF.

CDR3 residues: CASSIAGGREQYF. CDR3 sequence (DNA): TGTGCCAGTAGTATAGCCGGGGGACGCGAGCAGTACTTC. The V call is TRBV19, the J call TRBJ2-7; D may be TRBD2 (6 bases). This CDR3 comprises 13 residues. Trimming removed 1 base from V and 6 bases from J, with 10 bases in between. In germline, CDR1 is LNHDA, CDR2 SQIVND (reference sequence). Complete variable domain (other parts from reference TRBV19 and TRBJ2-7): DGGITQSPKYLFRKEGQNVTLSCEQNLNHDAMYWYRQDPGQGLRLIYYSQIVNDFQKGDIAEGYSVSREKKESFPLTVTSAQKNPTAFYLCASSIAGGREQYFGPGTRLTVT.

The chain joins TRBV3-1 (or the pseudogene TRBV3-2) to TRBJ2-1, with 16 nucleotides matching TRBD2. Trimming took 4 bases from V and 2 from J; bases not matched to a gene: 2. Germline values: CDR1 LGHDT, CDR2 YNNKEL (reference sequence). The CDR3 totals 17 residues. DNA of the CDR3: TGTGCCAGCAGCCCGGGGACTAGCGGGAGGGCCTACAATGAGCAGTTCTTC. Translation: CASSPGTSGRAYNEQFF.

For the CDR3, the DNA is TGTGCCAGCTCACCACGAGGGGGAACGGAGACCCAGTACTTC. This codes for CASSPRGGTETQYF. The rearrangement joins TRBV18 to TRBJ2-5; weak D call: TRBD1 (6 bases). V was shortened by 1 base and J by 5 bases, with 11 bases between the two germline ends. This CDR3 contains 14 residues. Per the germline V gene, CDR1 is KGHSH and CDR2 is LQKENI.

The CDR3 bases are TGTGCCAGCAGCTTAGACAATGAGCAGTTCTTC. Its protein is CASSLDNEQFF. The genes are TRBV11-1 and TRBJ2-1; D is undetermined. Trimming pared 1 base from V and 5 bases from J, leaving 0 bases between. The CDR3 is 11 amino acids. The V gene's germline CDR1 is SGHAT and CDR2 FQDESV (reference sequence).

The chain carries TRBV2 and TRBJ1-2; a weak D match, TRBD1 (6 bases). Germline V CDR1 and CDR2: SNHLY, FYNNEI. V shed 6 bases and J shed 8 bases, with 16 bases lying between them. The CDR3 has 13 residues. CDR3 nucleotide sequence: TGTGCCAGCAGACAGGGTTCTAATAGCGGCTACACCTTC. This sequence encodes CASRQGSNSGYTF.

This chain joins TRBV11-3 and TRBJ2-1, with a tentative D call TRBD1 (6 bases). The germline gives CDR1 SGHNT, CDR2 YENEEA. This CDR3 comprises 14 residues. The V and J ends lost 7 bases and 6 bases respectively, with 16 bases between them. CDR3 nucleotides: TGTGCCAGCACTACAGGGTATTTGGGCAATGAGCAGTTCTTC. Amino acids: CASTTGYLGNEQFF.

The gene calls are TRBV24-1 and TRBJ2-1, with 8 bases that match TRBD2. Germline lookup yields CDR1 KGHDR and CDR2 SFDVKD. CDR3 length: 16 residues. J lost 7 bases, V lost 0 bases, and 7 bases had no gene match. Written as DNA, the CDR3 is TGTGCCACCAGTGATTTGGGGACTAGTGGGTCGAATGAGCAGTTCTTC. Residues: CATSDLGTSGSNEQFF.

The rearrangement links TRBV11-3 to TRBJ2-1; a weak D match, TRBD2 (6 bases). This CDR3 comprises 13 residues. V lost 4 bases, J lost 9 bases, and 13 bases lay in between. Germline lookup yields CDR1 SGHNT and CDR2 YENEEA. The CDR3 here is CASSSVQGGEQFF. The CDR3 region has the DNA TGTGCCAGCAGCTCTGTTCAGGGAGGTGAGCAGTTCTTC.